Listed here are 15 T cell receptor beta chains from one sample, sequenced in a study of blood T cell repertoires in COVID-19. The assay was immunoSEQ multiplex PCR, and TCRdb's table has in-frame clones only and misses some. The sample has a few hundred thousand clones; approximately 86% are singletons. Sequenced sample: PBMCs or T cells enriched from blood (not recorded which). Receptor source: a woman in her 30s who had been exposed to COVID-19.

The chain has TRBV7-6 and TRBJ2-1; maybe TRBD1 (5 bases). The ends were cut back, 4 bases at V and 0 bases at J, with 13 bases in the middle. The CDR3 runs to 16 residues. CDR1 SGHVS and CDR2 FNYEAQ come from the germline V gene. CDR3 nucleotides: TGTGCCAGCAGCTCGCAGGGCTATCCCTCCTACAATGAGCAGTTCTTC. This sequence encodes CASSSQGYPSYNEQFF.

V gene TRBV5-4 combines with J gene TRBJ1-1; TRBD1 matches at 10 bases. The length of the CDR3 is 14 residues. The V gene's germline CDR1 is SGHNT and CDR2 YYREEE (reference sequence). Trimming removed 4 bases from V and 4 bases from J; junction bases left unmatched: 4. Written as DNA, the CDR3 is TGTGCCAGCAGCCGGGACAGGGGCAGCACTGAAGCTTTCTTT. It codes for CASSRDRGSTEAFF.

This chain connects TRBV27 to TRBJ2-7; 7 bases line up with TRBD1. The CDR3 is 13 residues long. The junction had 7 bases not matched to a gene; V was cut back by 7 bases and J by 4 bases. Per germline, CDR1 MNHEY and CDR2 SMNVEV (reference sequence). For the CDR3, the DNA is TGTGCCAGCAAGACAGGGCGAACTTACGAGCAGTACTTC. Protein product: CASKTGRTYEQYF.

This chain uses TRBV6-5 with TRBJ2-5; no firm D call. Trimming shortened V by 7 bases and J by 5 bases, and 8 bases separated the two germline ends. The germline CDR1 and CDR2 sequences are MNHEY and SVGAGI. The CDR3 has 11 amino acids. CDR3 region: CASKRAETQYF. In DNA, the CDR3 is TGTGCCAGCAAACGAGCGGAGACCCAGTACTTC.

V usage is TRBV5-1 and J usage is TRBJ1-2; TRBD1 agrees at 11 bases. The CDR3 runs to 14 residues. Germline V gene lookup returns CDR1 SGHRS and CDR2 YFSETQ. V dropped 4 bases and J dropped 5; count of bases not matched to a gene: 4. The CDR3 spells CASSVGTGGYGYTF. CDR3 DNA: TGCGCCAGCAGCGTTGGGACAGGGGGTTATGGCTACACCTTC. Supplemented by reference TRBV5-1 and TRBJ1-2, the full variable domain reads KAGVTQTPRYLIKTRGQQVTLSCSPISGHRSVSWYQQTPGQGLQFLFEYFSETQRNKGNFPGRFSGRQFSNSRSEMNVSTLELGDSALYLCASSVGTGGYGYTFGSGTRLTVV.

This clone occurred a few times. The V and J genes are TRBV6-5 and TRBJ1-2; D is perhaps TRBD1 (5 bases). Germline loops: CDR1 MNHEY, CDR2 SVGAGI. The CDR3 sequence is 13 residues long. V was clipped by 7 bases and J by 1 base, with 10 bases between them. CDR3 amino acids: CASTTGVNYGYTF. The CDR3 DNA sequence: TGTGCCAGCACTACAGGAGTTAACTATGGCTACACCTTC.

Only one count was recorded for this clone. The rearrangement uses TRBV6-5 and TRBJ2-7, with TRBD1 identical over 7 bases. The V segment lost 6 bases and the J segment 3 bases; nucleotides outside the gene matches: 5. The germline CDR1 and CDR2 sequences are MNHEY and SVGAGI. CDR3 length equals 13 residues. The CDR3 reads CASRKTGNYEQYF. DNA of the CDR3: TGTGCCAGCAGGAAGACAGGGAACTACGAGCAGTACTTC.

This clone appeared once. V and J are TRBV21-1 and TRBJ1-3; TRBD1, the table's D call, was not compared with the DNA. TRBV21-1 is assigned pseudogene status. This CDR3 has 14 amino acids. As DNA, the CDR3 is TGTGCCAGCAGCAACAGGGGTATTGGAAACACCATATATTTT. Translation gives CASSNRGIGNTIYF.

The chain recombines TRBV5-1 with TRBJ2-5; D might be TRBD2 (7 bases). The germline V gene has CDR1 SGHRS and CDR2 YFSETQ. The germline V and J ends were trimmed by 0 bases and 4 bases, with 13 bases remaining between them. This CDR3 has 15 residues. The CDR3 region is CASSLEGGRRETQYF. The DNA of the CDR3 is TGCGCCAGCAGCTTGGAGGGGGGGCGCCGAGAGACCCAGTACTTC. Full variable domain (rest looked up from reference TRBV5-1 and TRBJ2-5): KAGVTQTPRYLIKTRGQQVTLSCSPISGHRSVSWYQQTPGQGLQFLFEYFSETQRNKGNFPGRFSGRQFSNSRSEMNVSTLELGDSALYLCASSLEGGRRETQYFGPGTRLLVL.

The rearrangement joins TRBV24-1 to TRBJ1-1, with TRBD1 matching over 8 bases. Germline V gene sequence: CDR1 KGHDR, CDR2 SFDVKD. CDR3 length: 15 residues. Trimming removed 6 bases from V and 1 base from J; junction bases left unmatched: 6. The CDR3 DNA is TGTGCCACCAGTCGGACAGGGTCGGGGAACACTGAAGCTTTCTTT. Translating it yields CATSRTGSGNTEAFF.

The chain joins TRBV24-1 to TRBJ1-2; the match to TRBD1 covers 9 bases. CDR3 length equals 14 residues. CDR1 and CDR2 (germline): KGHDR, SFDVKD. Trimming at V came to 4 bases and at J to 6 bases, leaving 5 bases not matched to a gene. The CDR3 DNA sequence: TGTGCCACCAGTGAAAGGGACAGGGTTGATGGCTACACCTTC. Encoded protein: CATSERDRVDGYTF.

This CDR3 is CASSLGPGGSNEQFF. For the CDR3, the DNA is TGCGCCAGCAGCTTGGGCCCGGGGGGGTCTAATGAGCAGTTCTTC. The rearrangement joins TRBV5-1 to TRBJ2-1; 8 bases match TRBD2. CDR1 is SGHRS, CDR2 YFSETQ, per germline. The ends lost 0 bases at V and 7 bases at J; junction bases unmatched: 6. The CDR3 contains 15 residues.

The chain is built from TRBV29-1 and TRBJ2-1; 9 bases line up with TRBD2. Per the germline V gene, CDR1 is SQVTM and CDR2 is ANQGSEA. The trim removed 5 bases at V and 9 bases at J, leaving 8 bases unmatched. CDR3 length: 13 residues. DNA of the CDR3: TGCAGCGTTCGAGCGGGGGGTGGGGTTGAGCAGTTCTTC. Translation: CSVRAGGGVEQFF.

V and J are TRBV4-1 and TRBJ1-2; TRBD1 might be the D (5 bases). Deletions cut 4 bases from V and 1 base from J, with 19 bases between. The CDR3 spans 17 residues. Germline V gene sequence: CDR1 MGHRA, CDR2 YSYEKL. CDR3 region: CASSRNEGQGGNYGYTF. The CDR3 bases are TGCGCCAGCAGCCGCAACGAGGGGCAGGGAGGTAACTATGGCTACACCTTC.

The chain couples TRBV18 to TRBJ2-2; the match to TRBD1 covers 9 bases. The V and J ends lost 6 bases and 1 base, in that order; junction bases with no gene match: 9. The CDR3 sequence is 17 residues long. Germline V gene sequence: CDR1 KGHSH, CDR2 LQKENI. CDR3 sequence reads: CASSPPGQGLNTGELFF. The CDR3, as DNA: TGTGCCAGCTCCCCGCCGGGACAGGGATTGAACACCGGGGAGCTGTTTTTT.